The 24 T cell receptor beta chains given below trace back to one sample, sequenced in a study of blood T cell repertoires in COVID-19. Generated by immunoSEQ multiplex PCR, the TCRdb table keeps only in-frame clones and is missing some. Of about 220,000 clones listed, more than 70% were seen once; the top ten hold 3% to 4%. Sequencing was done on a sample of peripheral blood. These receptors all stem from an elderly woman with acute or convalescent COVID-19.

V usage is TRBV6-5 and J usage is TRBJ1-3; 8 bases map to TRBD1. With 6 bases clipped from V and 4 bases from J, the junction kept 5 bases outside the gene matches. Germline assignment: CDR1 MNHEY and CDR2 SVGAGI. CDR3 length: 14 residues. The CDR3 DNA is TGTGCCAGCAGACCAGACAGGGGAGGAAACACCATATATTTT. This sequence encodes CASRPDRGGNTIYF.

The rearrangement joins TRBV5-4 to TRBJ2-4; D is possibly TRBD2 (7 bases). V lost 9 bases and J lost 3, with 19 bases in between. The CDR3 is made up of 15 amino acids. Germline-derived CDR1 and CDR2 are SGHNT and YYREEE (reference sequence). The chain's CDR3 is CAIGRGGGLKNIQYF. The CDR3 DNA reads as TGTGCCATTGGGCGGGGCGGGGGCCTCAAAAACATTCAGTACTTC. The full variable domain, completed using reference TRBV5-4 and TRBJ2-4, is ETGVTQSPTHLIKTRGQQVTLRCSSQSGHNTVSWYQQALGQGPQFIFQYYREEENGRGNFPPRFSGLQFPNYSSELNVNALELDDSALYLCAIGRGGGLKNIQYFGAGTRLSVL.

This clone was seen only a few times. This chain uses TRBV25-1 with TRBJ2-3; D may be TRBD2 (5 bases). The V gene lost 4 bases and the J gene lost 4 bases, with 18 bases spanning the gap. The CDR3 totals 16 residues. Germline V lookup: CDR1 MGHDK, CDR2 SYGVNS. CDR3 residues: CASSASQAVGADTQYF. CDR3 coding DNA: TGTGCCAGCAGTGCCAGTCAAGCGGTCGGGGCAGATACGCAGTATTTT.

The CDR3 region has the DNA TGTGCCAGCAGCGTAGCTAGTCTGGGGAGCTCTGGAAACACCATATATTTT. Protein sequence: CASSVASLGSSGNTIYF. The chain employs TRBV9 and TRBJ1-3; no firm D call. Trimming stripped 0 bases from V and 0 bases from J, with 13 bases between. Germline CDR1 reads SGDLS; CDR2 reads YYNGEE. The CDR3 is 17 residues long.

V and J are TRBV2 and TRBJ2-5, with a possible D match to TRBD1 (5 bases). Germline CDR1 SNHLY, CDR2 FYNNEI. CDR3 length: 13 amino acids. V lost 5 bases and J lost 1, with 8 bases in between. CDR3 sequence: CASSSGSQETQYF. CDR3 DNA sequence: TGTGCCAGCAGTTCAGGGTCCCAAGAGACCCAGTACTTC.

CDR3 region: CASSYGLAGGQKTQYF. Written as DNA, the CDR3 is TGTGCCAGCAGTTATGGGCTAGCGGGGGGCCAGAAGACCCAGTACTTC. V is TRBV6-2 or TRBV6-3 and J is TRBJ2-5, with 11 bases lining up with TRBD2. The V segment lost 3 bases and the J segment 6 bases; nucleotides outside the gene matches: 9. The CDR3 covers 16 residues. Germline-derived CDR1 and CDR2 are MNHEY and SVGEGT.

V and J are TRBV10-3 and TRBJ1-1, with 11 bases aligning to TRBD1. CDR1 is ENHRY and CDR2 is SYGVKD in the germline V gene. Unmatched junction bases numbered 3, after V lost 4 bases and J lost 2 bases. CDR3 length: 15 amino acids. Here the CDR3 reads CAISGTGGSNTEAFF. The CDR3 DNA reads TGTGCCATCAGTGGGACAGGGGGCTCCAACACTGAAGCTTTCTTT.

The J gene is TRBJ1-5, the V gene TRBV21-1; the table's D call TRBD1 went unverified against the DNA. TRBV21-1 is classified as a pseudogene. The CDR3 loop spans 18 amino acids. The CDR3 bases are TGTGCCAGCAAAGACGGAACACAGGAGACCAAGGCCAATCAGCCCCAGCATTTT. This sequence encodes CASKDGTQETKANQPQHF.

The V call is TRBV10-2, the J call TRBJ2-5; 9 nucleotides agree with TRBD2. Germline V lookup: CDR1 WSHSY, CDR2 SAAADI. The junction had 5 bases not matched to a gene; V was cut back by 6 bases and J by 3 bases. The CDR3 is made up of 14 amino acids. The CDR3 DNA follows: TGCGCCAGCAGGGAGGTAGCGGGGGAAGAGACCCAGTACTTC. Translation gives CASREVAGEETQYF.

The rearrangement joins TRBV25-1 to TRBJ1-2; 9 nucleotides agree with TRBD1. The CDR3 is 13 amino acids. Germline values: CDR1 MGHDK, CDR2 SYGVNS. V shed 6 bases, J shed 4 bases, and the junction held 3 bases outside the gene matches. CDR3 residues: CASRLDRGYGYTF. The CDR3 bases are TGTGCCAGCAGGCTGGACAGGGGCTATGGCTACACCTTC.

The chain is built from TRBV6-6 and TRBJ1-6; TRBD1 might be the D (6 bases). This CDR3 has 15 residues. V lost 3 bases and J 5 bases, leaving 11 bases between the germline ends. In germline, CDR1 is MNHNY, CDR2 SVGAGI (reference sequence). CDR3 DNA: TGTGCCAGCAGTTATATGGGACAAGATAATTCACCCCTCCACTTT. Translation gives CASSYMGQDNSPLHF.

The chain carries TRBV6-5 and TRBJ2-1, with 9 bases lining up with TRBD2. After removal of 7 bases from V and 10 bases from J, the junction contained 8 bases not matched to a gene. In germline, CDR1 is MNHEY, CDR2 SVGAGI. The CDR3 length is 13 residues. The CDR3 DNA reads TGTGCCAGCATTAACTATAGCGGGGGAGAGCAGTTCTTC. Amino acid sequence: CASINYSGGEQFF.

The CDR3 nucleotides are TGCGCCAGCAGCTTGGGCGGGGACTTCTTCAATCAGCCCCAGCATTTT. Its protein product is CASSLGGDFFNQPQHF. V usage is TRBV5-1 and J usage is TRBJ1-5, with D maybe TRBD1 (5 bases). The V gene lost 0 bases and the J gene lost 3 bases, with 13 bases spanning the gap. Per germline, CDR1 SGHRS and CDR2 YFSETQ. This CDR3 region has 16 residues.

V and J are TRBV29-1 and TRBJ1-5; 8 positions match TRBD1. The CDR3 is made up of 13 amino acids. The trim removed 6 bases at V and 1 base at J, leaving 2 bases unmatched. Germline V gives CDR1 SQVTM, CDR2 ANQGSEA. The CDR3 sequence: CSVGDRSNQPQHF. The CDR3, as DNA: TGCAGCGTGGGGGACAGGAGCAATCAGCCCCAGCATTTT.

This rearrangement joins TRBV4-3 to TRBJ1-2, with D perhaps TRBD1 (5 bases). Looked up from germline, CDR1 is LGHNA and CDR2 is YSLEER. The CDR3 consists of 15 residues. V dropped 3 bases and J dropped 2 bases, with 13 bases sitting between them. CDR3 protein: CASSQFIDSNYGYTF. The CDR3 region has the DNA TGCGCCAGCAGCCAGTTTATAGACAGCAACTATGGCTACACCTTC.

The chain employs TRBV5-1 and TRBJ2-3; 7 bases map to TRBD1. V lost 4 bases and J lost 2; bases outside the gene matches: 4. The CDR3 loop spans 14 amino acids. Germline CDR1 and CDR2: SGHRS and YFSETQ. The CDR3, as DNA: TGCGCCAGCAGCCTGGACAGGTACACAGATACGCAGTATTTT. Translation gives CASSLDRYTDTQYF.

The V call is TRBV15, the J call TRBJ1-2; D might be TRBD1 (6 bases). Germline-derived CDR1 and CDR2 are LNHNV and YYDKDF (reference sequence). The V end was cut by 3 bases, the J end by 4 bases, with 27 bases between. CDR3 length equals 19 residues. CDR3 DNA: TGTGCCACCAGCAGGTCCTCCGGGACACGAGGACAATCCAGCTATGGCTACACCTTC. As protein: CATSRSSGTRGQSSYGYTF.

The chain uses TRBV19 and TRBJ2-7, with 7 bases fitting TRBD2. The CDR3 has 13 amino acids. J lost 2 bases, V lost 3 bases, and 1 base had no gene match. Germline V gene sequence: CDR1 LNHDA, CDR2 SQIVND (reference sequence). The DNA of the CDR3 is TGTGCCAGTAGTATGGGGGGGGCCTACGAGCAGTACTTC. Amino acid sequence: CASSMGGAYEQYF.

This chain joins TRBV19 and TRBJ1-5; 12 nucleotides match TRBD1. Losses at the gene ends were 6 bases for V and 7 bases for J; bases not matched to a gene: 10. Germline CDR1 and CDR2: LNHDA and SQIVND (reference sequence). The CDR3 covers 16 residues. The DNA of the CDR3 is TGTGCCAGTAGACCTCCGGGACAGGGGGCACTGCAGCCCCAGCATTTT. This encodes CASRPPGQGALQPQHF.

This clone was counted between two and nine times. The chain combines TRBV5-1 with TRBJ2-7; no clear D. This CDR3 has 14 residues. V was cut by 0 bases and J by 0 bases, with 7 bases left in between. Germline loops: CDR1 SGHRS, CDR2 YFSETQ. CDR3 in amino acids: CASSLASSSYEQYF. Written as DNA, the CDR3 is TGCGCCAGCAGCTTGGCCTCTAGCTCCTACGAGCAGTACTTC.

The chain recombines TRBV5-4 with TRBJ2-1; 10 nucleotides align to TRBD1. There are 16 residues in the CDR3. The J segment lost 7 bases and the V segment lost 4 bases, leaving 11 bases of the junction unmatched. The germline V gene encodes CDR1 SGHNT and CDR2 YYREEE (reference sequence). Here the CDR3 reads CASSRPGQGGGNEQFF. The CDR3 DNA sequence: TGTGCCAGCAGCCGGCCCGGACAGGGGGGAGGAAATGAGCAGTTCTTC.

Regarding this clone: One junction end disagrees with the germline gene, perhaps due to a read error. The CDR3 here is CASSTAPGHPSF. CDR3 bases: TGTGCCAGTAGTACTGCGCCCGGACACCCTTCTTTT. The rearrangement joins TRBV19 to TRBJ1-1, with D perhaps TRBD1 (5 bases). Germline CDR1 and CDR2: LNHDA and SQIVND (reference sequence). The CDR3 loop spans 12 amino acids. The variable domain in full, with the rest retrieved from reference TRBV19 and TRBJ1-1, is DGGITQSPKYLFRKEGQNVTLSCEQNLNHDAMYWYRQDPGQGLRLIYYSQIVNDFQKGDIAEGYSVSREKKESFPLTVTSAQKNPTAFYLCASSTAPGHPSFGQGTRLTVV.

This chain uses TRBV2 with TRBJ2-1, with 15 bases matching TRBD2. Looked up from germline, CDR1 is SNHLY and CDR2 is FYNNEI. V trimming: 5 bases; J trimming: 12 bases; junction bases outside the gene matches: 8. The CDR3 covers 15 residues. In DNA, the CDR3 is TGTGCCAGCAGTCCCGGACTAGCGGGGGGGCTTTTGCAGTTCTTC. Encoded protein: CASSPGLAGGLLQFF.

The chain couples TRBV2 to TRBJ1-4; D unresolved. CDR3 length: 12 amino acids. V gave up 2 bases and J gave up 7 bases, with 5 bases separating them. Germline CDR1 is SNHLY and CDR2 is FYNNEI. The CDR3 sequence: CASSELAEKLFF. The CDR3 bases are TGTGCCAGCAGTGAACTAGCTGAAAAACTGTTTTTT.